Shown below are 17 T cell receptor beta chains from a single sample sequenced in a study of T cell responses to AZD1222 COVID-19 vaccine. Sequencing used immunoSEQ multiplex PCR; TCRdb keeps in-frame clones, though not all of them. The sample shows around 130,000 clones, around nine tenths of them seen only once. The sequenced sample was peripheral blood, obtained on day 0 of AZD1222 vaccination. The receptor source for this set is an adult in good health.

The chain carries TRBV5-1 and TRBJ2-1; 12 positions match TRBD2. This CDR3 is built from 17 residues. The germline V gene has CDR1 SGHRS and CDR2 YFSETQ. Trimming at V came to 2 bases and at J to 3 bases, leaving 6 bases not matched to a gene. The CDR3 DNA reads TGCGCCAGCAGCTTATCTACTAGCGGGGGGTTCTACAATGAGCAGTTCTTC. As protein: CASSLSTSGGFYNEQFF. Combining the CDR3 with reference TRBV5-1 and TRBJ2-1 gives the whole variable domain KAGVTQTPRYLIKTRGQQVTLSCSPISGHRSVSWYQQTPGQGLQFLFEYFSETQRNKGNFPGRFSGRQFSNSRSEMNVSTLELGDSALYLCASSLSTSGGFYNEQFFGPGTRLTVL.

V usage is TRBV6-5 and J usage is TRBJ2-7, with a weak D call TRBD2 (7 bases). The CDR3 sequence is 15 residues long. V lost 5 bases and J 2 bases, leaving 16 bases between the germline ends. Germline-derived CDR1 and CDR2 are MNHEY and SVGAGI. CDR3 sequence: CASSNPGGGTYEQYF. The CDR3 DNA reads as TGTGCCAGCAGTAACCCGGGCGGGGGCACCTACGAGCAGTACTTC.

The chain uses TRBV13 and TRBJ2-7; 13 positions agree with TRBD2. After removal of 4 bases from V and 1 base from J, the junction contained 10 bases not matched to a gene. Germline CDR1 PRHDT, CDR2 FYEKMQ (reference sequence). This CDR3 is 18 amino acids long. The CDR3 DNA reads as TGTGCCAGCAGCTCCCGGACTAGCGGGAGTGGGGGTTCCTACGAGCAGTACGTC. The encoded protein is CASSSRTSGSGGSYEQYV.

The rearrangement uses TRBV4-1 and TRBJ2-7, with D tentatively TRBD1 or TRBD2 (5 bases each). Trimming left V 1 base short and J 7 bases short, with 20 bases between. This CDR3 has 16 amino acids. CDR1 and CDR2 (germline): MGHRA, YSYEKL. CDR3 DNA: TGCGCCAGCAGCCAAGCGTGGGACGGTTACCCCCGAGAGCAGTACGTC. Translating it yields CASSQAWDGYPREQYV.

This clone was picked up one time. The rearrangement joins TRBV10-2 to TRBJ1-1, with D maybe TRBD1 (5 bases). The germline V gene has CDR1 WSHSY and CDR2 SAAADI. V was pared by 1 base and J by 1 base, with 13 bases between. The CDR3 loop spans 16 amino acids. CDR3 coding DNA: TGCGCCAGCAGTGAGTATCCCCAGGGAGGGAACACTGAAGCTTTCTTT. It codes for CASSEYPQGGNTEAFF.

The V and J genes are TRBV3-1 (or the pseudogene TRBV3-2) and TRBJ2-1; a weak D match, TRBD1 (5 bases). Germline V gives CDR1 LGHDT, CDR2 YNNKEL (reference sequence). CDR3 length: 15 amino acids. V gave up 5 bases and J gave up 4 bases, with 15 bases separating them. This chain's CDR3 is CASSFKGLGYNEQFF. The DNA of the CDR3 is TGTGCCAGCAGCTTCAAGGGGCTGGGTTACAATGAGCAGTTCTTC.

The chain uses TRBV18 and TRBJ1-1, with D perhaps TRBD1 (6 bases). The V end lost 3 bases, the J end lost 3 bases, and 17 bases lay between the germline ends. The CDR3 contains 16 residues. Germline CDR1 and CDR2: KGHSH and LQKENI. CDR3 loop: CASSPRDIEGDTEAFF. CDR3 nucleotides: TGTGCCAGCTCACCCCGGGACATAGAAGGGGACACTGAAGCTTTCTTT.

This chain's CDR3 is CASSQDVRQMGSSYNEQFF. CDR3 sequence (DNA): TGCGCCAGCAGCCAAGATGTTCGACAGATGGGGAGCTCCTACAATGAGCAGTTCTTC. The V call is TRBV4-3, the J call TRBJ2-1; D is possibly TRBD1 or TRBD2 (5 bases each). Trimming cost V 0 bases and J 0 bases, with 18 bases left between them. Germline V gives CDR1 LGHNA, CDR2 YSLEER. This CDR3 has 19 amino acids.

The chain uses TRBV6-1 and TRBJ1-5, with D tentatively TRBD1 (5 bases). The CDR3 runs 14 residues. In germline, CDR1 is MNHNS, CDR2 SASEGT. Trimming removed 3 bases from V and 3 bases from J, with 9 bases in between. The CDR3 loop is CASSDGANNQPQHF. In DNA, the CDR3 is TGTGCCAGCAGTGACGGGGCGAACAATCAGCCCCAGCATTTT.

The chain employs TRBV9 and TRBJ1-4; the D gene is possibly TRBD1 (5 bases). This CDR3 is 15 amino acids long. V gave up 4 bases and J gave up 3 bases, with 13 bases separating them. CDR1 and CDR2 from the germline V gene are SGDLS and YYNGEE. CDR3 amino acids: CASSPSGHPNEKLFF. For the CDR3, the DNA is TGTGCCAGCAGCCCCTCGGGGCACCCTAATGAAAAACTGTTTTTT.

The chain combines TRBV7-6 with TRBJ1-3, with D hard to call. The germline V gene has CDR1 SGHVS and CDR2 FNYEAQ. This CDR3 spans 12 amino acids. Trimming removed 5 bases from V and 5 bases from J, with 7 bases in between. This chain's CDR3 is CASSLDRNTIYF. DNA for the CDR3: TGTGCCAGCAGCCTAGATAGAAACACCATATATTTT.

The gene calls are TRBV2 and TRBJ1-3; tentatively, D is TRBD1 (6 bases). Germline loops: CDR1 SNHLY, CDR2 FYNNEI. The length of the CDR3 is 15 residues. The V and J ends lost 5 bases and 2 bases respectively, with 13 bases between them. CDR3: CASSSGGVAGNTIYF. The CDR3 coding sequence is TGTGCCAGCAGTTCCGGGGGCGTCGCTGGAAACACCATATATTTT.

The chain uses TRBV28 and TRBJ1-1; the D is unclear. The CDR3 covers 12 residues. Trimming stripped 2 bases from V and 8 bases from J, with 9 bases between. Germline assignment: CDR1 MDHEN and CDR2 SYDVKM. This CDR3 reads CASSLGYLEAFF. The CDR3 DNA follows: TGTGCCAGCAGTTTAGGATACCTAGAAGCTTTCTTT. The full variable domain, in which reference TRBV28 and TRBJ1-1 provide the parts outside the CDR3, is DVKVTQSSRYLVKRTGEKVFLECVQDMDHENMFWYRQDPGLGLRLIYFSYDVKMKEKGDIPEGYSVSREKKERFSLILESASTNQTSMYLCASSLGYLEAFFGQGTRLTVV.

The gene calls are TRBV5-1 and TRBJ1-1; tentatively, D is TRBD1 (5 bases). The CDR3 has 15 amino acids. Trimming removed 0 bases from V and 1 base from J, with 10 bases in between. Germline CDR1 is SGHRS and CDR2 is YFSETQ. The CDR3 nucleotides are TGCGCCAGCAGCTTGGACAGGCAGGGGAACACTGAAGCTTTCTTT. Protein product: CASSLDRQGNTEAFF. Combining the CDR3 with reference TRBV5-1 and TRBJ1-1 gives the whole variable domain KAGVTQTPRYLIKTRGQQVTLSCSPISGHRSVSWYQQTPGQGLQFLFEYFSETQRNKGNFPGRFSGRQFSNSRSEMNVSTLELGDSALYLCASSLDRQGNTEAFFGQGTRLTVV.

CDR3 in amino acids: CASSPDGANVLTF. CDR3 DNA: TGCGCCAGCAGCCCCGACGGGGCCAACGTCCTGACTTTC. The chain links TRBV5-1 to TRBJ2-6; D not certain. V was trimmed by 4 bases and J by 4 bases, leaving 6 bases between them. This CDR3 comprises 13 residues. Germline V gene data show CDR1 as SGHRS and CDR2 as YFSETQ.

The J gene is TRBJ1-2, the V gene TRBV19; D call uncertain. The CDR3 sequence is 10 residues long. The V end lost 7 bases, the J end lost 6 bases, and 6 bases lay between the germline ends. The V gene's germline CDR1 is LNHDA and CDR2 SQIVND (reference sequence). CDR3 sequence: CASKEDGYTF. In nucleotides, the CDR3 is TGTGCCAGTAAGGAGGATGGCTACACCTTC.

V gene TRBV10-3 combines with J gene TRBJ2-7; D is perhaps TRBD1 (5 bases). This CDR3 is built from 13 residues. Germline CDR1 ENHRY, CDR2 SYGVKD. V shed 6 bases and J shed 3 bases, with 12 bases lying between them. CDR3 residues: CAIRVTVSYEQYV. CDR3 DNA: TGTGCCATCAGAGTGACAGTAAGCTACGAGCAGTACGTC.